This T cell receptor (beta chain) was documented in a study of memory CD4+ T cells and cytomegalovirus serostatus (dated by TCRdb to 2018 to 2020). Broadly, across the study: The cohort included around 35 healthy adults from Belgium, of whom 9 were CMV seropositive and 24 were CMV seronegative. The study sequenced CD4+ memory TCRbeta repertoires of a Belgian cohort with known cytomegalovirus serostatus to replicate a published TCR-based CMV serostatus classifier.

On this clone itself: Its binding antigen is unknown. Base qualities are missing; no much larger clone stands one base away.

Beyond this particular receptor, the publication reports: Of around 160 previously reported CMV-associated TCRbeta sequences, around 70 appeared in the CD4+ memory repertoires, each in one to five individuals. For CMV serostatus prediction, a median bootstrapped AUC of roughly 0.94 was reached with the original framework, and a median bootstrapped AUC of about 0.91 was reached with a US-trained random forest. Only CD4+CD45RO+ memory cells were sequenced, in contrast to the original study, in which naive and memory CD4+ and CD8+ populations were covered. The results were interpreted as suggesting that the CMV-associated TCR signature is largely present in the CD4+ memory repertoire. A median bootstrapped AUC of approximately 0.95 with a 95% CI of 0.76-1.00 was achieved on the Belgian cohort by the original-framework classifier.

Single viable CD3+CD4+CD8-CD45RO+ cells were sorted as memory CD4+ T cells on a FACSAria II. To determine CMV serostatus, a Roche Elecsys assay was used that detects serum IgG against CMV pp150, pp28, p38 and p52. Once the samples were thawed, total CD4+ T cells were enriched through positive selection using CD4 magnetic microbeads. The samples came from a different study that was designed specifically to examine the CD4+ T cell memory repertoire. Peripheral blood mononuclear cells were isolated and cryopreserved according to standard operating procedures, and serum was kept at -80 degrees C. Staining used CD3-PerCP (BW264/56), CD4-APC (RPA-T4), CD45RO-PE (UCHT1) and CD8-Pacific Orange (3B5) antibodies, with Sytox blue excluding non-viable cells. Genomic DNA was extracted from sorted cells with the Quick-DNA Microprep Kit. Amplification of TCRbeta DNA was done with the immunoSEQ hsTCRbeta kit, following the protocol from the manufacturer. TCRbeta libraries were sequenced on an Illumina MiSeq instrument. In the original analysis: Once out-of-frame sequences had been removed, approximately 2,000,000 distinct TCRbeta sequences were left, which works out to an average of around 73,000 per individual. Each individual was scored by the count of 150 or so previously reported CMV-associated TCRbeta sequences and the total productive distinct TCRbeta count. A beta-binomial model was reimplemented in Python, and random forests from scikit-learn, run with default parameters, were trained on data from the US cohort. On the Belgian cohort, classifier performance was reported as the median AUC, along with percentile confidence intervals, across 10,000 bootstrap iterations. Held by TCRdb, this immuneACCESS table contains in-frame sequences only and omits some clones. Under half of the omission traces to an unresolved V gene where checked; the cause of the rest is unknown. V, J and clone size are those of that table, while D and trimming were read from the DNA. The sample table holds under 75,000 clones, of which over 70% were seen once. Of the sample, almost 0.55% is held by the ten largest clones.

Reading from cysteine to phenylalanine, the CDR3 counts 16 amino acids. The read is trimmed to its CDR3 DNA, 48 bases read in frame from base 1. In the germline V gene, CDR1 corresponds to SGHVS and CDR2 to FQNEAQ. Germline trimming: 5 bases from V, 5 bases from J; junction bases outside gene matches: 14. The chain was built from TRBV7-8 and TRBJ2-7, with 8 bases aligning to TRBD2. The sequence came from an adult in good health and CMV-seronegative. Some clones in this sample may be carry-over from other donors' samples. Material: memory CD4+ T cells from blood. The nucleotide sequence reads as follows: TGTGCCAGCAGCACCTCGACAGGCCTAGCGGGCCACGAGCAGTACTTC. Its protein product is CASSTSTGLAGHEQYF.